This T cell receptor (beta chain) was obtained from a study of T cell responses to AZD1222 COVID-19 vaccine. The protocol was immunoSEQ multiplex PCR, while the TCRdb copy is restricted to in-frame clones and leaves out a portion. The sample records around 150,000 clones, around nine tenths being singletons. Worth noting for this clone: Its antigen is currently unknown. The same CDR3 is also encoded by other DNA sequences in this sample.

Notes on the study in general: Targets within unmutated variant regions were reportedly found for nearly half of spike-specific TCRs. Repertoire samples came only from after the peak T cell response.

The CDR3 is 17 residues long. Looked up from germline, CDR1 is SEHNR and CDR2 is FQNEAQ (reference sequence). The germline V and J ends were trimmed by 4 bases and 1 base, with 16 bases remaining between them. The receptor's source is an adult who received the AZD1222 COVID-19 vaccine. The source material was peripheral blood, sampled 28 days after the second AZD1222 dose. The chain combines TRBV7-9 with TRBJ2-2; D is perhaps TRBD2 (5 bases). CDR3 in DNA: TGTGCCAGCAGCTACCCCGCCCTCGCGGGGAACACCGGGGAGCTGTTTTTT. The encoded protein is CASSYPALAGNTGELFF.